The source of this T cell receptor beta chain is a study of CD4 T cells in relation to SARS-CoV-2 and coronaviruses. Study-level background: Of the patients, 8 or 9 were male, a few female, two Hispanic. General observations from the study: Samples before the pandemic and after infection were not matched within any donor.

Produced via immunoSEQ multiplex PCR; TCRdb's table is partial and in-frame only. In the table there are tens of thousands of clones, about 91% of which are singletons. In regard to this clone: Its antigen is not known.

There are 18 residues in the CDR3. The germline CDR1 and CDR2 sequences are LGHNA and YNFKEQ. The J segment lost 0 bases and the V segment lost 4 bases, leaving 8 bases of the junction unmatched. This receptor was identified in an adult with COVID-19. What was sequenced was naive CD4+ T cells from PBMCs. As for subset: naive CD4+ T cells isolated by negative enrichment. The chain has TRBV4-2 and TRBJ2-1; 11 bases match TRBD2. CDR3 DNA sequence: TGTGCCAGCAGCCTGTCCACTAGCGGGAGCCTCTCCTACAATGAGCAGTTCTTC. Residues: CASSLSTSGSLSYNEQFF.